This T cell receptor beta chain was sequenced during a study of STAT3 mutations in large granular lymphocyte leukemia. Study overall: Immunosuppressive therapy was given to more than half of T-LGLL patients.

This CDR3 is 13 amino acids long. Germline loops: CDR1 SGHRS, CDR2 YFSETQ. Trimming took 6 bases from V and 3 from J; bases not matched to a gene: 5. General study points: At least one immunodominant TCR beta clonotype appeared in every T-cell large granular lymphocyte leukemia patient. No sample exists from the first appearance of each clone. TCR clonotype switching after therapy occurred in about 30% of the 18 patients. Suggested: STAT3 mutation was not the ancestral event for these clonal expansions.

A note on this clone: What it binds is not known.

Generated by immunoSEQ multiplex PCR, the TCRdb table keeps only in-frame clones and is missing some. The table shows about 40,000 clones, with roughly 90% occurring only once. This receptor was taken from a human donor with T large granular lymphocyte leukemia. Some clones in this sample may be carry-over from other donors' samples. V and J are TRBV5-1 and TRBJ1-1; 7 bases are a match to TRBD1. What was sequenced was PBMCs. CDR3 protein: CASKGAGDTEAFF. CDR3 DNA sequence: TGCGCCAGCAAGGGGGCGGGGGACACTGAAGCTTTCTTT.